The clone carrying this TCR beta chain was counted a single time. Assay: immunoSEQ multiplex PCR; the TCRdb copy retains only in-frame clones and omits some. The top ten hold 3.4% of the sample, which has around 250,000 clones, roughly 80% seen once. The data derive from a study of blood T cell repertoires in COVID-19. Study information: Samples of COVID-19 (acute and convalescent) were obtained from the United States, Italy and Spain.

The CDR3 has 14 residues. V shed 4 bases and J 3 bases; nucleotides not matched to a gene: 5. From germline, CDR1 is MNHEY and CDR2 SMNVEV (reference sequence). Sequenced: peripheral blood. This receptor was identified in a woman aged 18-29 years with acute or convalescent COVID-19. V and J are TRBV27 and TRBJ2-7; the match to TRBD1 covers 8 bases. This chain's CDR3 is CASSSRTGFYEQYF. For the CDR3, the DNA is TGTGCCAGCAGTTCCCGGACAGGGTTCTACGAGCAGTACTTC.